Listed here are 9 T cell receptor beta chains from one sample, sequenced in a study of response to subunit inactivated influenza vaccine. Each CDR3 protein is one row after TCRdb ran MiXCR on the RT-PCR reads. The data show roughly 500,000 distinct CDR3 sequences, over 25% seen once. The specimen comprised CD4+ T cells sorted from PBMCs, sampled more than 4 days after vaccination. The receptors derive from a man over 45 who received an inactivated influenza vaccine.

CDR3 nucleotide sequence: TGTGCCAGCAGCTTAGCGGACAGGGGGCAAGGTGAGCAGTTCTTC. Protein product: CASSLADRGQGEQFF. The rearrangement uses TRBV7-9 and TRBJ2-1, with 11 bases lining up with TRBD1. The length of the CDR3 is 15 residues. CDR1 is SEHNR, CDR2 FQNEAQ, per germline (reference sequence). V was clipped by 0 bases and J by 9 bases; unmatched bases: 4.

The CDR3 loop is CASSSKRDRTGGFKTEAFF. DNA of the CDR3: TGCGCCAGCAGCTCCAAACGGGACCGGACAGGGGGCTTTAAGACTGAAGCTTTCTTT. The chain joins TRBV5-1 to TRBJ1-1; 11 bases are shared with TRBD1. CDR3 length: 19 residues. The V and J ends lost 3 bases and 5 bases, in that order; junction bases with no gene match: 18. Per germline, CDR1 SGHRS and CDR2 YFSETQ.

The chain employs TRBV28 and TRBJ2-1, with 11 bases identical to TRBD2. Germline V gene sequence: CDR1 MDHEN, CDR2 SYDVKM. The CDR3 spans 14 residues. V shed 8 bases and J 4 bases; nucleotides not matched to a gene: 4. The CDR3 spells CASGRLAGYNEQFF. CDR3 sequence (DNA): TGTGCCAGCGGACGACTAGCGGGGTACAATGAGCAGTTCTTC.

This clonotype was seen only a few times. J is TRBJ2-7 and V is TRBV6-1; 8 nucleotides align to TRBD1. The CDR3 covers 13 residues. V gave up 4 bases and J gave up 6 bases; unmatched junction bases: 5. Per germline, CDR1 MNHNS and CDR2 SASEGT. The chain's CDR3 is CASSAGQASEQYF. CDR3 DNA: TGTGCCAGCAGTGCGGGACAGGCTAGCGAGCAGTACTTC.

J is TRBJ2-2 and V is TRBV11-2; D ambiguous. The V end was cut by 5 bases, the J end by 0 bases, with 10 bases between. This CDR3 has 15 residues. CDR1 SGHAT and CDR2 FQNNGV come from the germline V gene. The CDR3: CASSPSVSNTGELFF. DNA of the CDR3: TGTGCCAGCAGCCCCAGTGTTTCGAACACCGGGGAGCTGTTTTTT.

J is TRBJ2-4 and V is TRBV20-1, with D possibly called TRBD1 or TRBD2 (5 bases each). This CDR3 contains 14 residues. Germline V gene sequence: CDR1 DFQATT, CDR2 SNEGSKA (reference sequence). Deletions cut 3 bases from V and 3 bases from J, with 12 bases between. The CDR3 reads CSASLGAGKNIQYF. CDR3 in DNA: TGCAGTGCTAGCTTAGGGGCGGGCAAAAACATTCAGTACTTC.

The CDR3: CASNYGANVLTF. Written as DNA, the CDR3 is TGTGCCAGTAACTATGGGGCCAACGTCCTGACTTTC. This chain uses TRBV12-3 or TRBV12-4 with TRBJ2-6; no clear D. The CDR3 runs to 12 residues. V was trimmed by 9 bases and J by 3 bases, leaving 6 bases between them.

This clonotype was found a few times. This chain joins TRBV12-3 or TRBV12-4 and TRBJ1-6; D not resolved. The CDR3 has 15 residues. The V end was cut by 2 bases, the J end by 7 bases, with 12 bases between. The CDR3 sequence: CASSLRSLWNSPLHF. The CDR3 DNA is TGTGCCAGCAGTTTACGGTCCCTTTGGAATTCACCCCTCCACTTT.

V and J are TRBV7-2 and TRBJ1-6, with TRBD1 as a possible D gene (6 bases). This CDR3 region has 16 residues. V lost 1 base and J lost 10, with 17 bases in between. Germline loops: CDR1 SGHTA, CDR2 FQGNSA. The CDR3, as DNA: TGTGCCAGCAGCTTAGAACAGGGTGGCCGTCGATCACCCCTCCACTTT. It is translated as CASSLEQGGRRSPLHF.